One TCR beta chain is described in this entry. Its specificity is not known. This record belongs to a study of a mutant IDH1 vaccine in newly diagnosed glioma. Across the study: Pretreatment consisted of radiotherapy, temozolomide, or both, with most receiving both. Study-wide results and limits: Whatever changes occurred in top peripheral T cell clonotypes seemed unrelated to pseudoprogression. Vaccine-induced responses were seen in approximately 93% of patients, spanning several MHC alleles.

Specified time point: baseline, week 1 (first vaccination visit). Described treatment: pre-vaccination baseline after standard-of-care therapy. Astrocytomas that were new, WHO grade 3 or 4, IDH1-mutant and ATRX-lost were present in the donors. The germline CDR1 and CDR2 sequences are SGHRS and YFSETQ. CDR3 length equals 15 residues. Trimming removed 0 bases at V and 4 bases at J, with 13 bases between. Using immunoSEQ multiplex PCR, the repertoire was profiled, and TCRdb retains in-frame clones only, with some absent. The sample includes 70,000 or so clones, more than 70% of them seen just once. Sequencing was performed on peripheral blood mononuclear cells (PBMCs), taken from a glioma patient treated with radiotherapy, temozolomide or both. The chain recombines TRBV5-1 with TRBJ1-2; no clear D gene. This TCR came from a woman between 18 and 29 years old with glioma. Some clones in this sample may be carry-over from other donors' samples. The CDR3 DNA reads TGCGCCAGCAGCTTGGATGGGGAAACTACCTATGGCTACACCTTC. Its translation: CASSLDGETTYGYTF.